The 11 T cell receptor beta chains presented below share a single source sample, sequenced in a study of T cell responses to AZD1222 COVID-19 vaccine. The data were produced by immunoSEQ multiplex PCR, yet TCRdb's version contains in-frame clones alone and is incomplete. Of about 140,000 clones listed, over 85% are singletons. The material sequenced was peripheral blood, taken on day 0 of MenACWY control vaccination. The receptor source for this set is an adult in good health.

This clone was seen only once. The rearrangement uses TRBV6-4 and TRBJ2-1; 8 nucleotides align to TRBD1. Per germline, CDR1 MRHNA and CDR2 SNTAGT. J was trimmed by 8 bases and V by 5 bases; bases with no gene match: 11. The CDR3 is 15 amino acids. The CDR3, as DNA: TGTGCCAGCAGTTTACGGACAGGGAGAGGCGATGAGCAGTTCTTC. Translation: CASSLRTGRGDEQFF.

DNA for the CDR3: TGTGCCAGCAGCCACAGTCAGGGCCGGGCAGATACGCAGTATTTT. Protein product: CASSHSQGRADTQYF. The chain has TRBV3-1 (or the pseudogene TRBV3-2) and TRBJ2-3; a possible D gene is TRBD1 (5 bases). V was pared by 3 bases and J by 4 bases, with 14 bases between. This CDR3 is 15 amino acids long. Germline V CDR1 and CDR2: LGHDT, YNNKEL (reference sequence).

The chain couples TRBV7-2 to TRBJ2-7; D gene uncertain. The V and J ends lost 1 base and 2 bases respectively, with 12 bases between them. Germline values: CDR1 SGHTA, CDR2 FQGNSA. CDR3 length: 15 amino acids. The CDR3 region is CASSLGPDVTYEQYF. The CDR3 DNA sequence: TGTGCCAGCAGCTTAGGCCCGGACGTAACCTACGAGCAGTACTTC.

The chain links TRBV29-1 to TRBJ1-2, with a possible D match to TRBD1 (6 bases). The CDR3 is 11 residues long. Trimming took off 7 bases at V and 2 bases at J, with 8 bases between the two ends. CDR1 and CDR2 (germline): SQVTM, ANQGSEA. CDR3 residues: CSGDTNYGYTF. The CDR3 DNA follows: TGCAGCGGGGACACGAACTATGGCTACACCTTC.

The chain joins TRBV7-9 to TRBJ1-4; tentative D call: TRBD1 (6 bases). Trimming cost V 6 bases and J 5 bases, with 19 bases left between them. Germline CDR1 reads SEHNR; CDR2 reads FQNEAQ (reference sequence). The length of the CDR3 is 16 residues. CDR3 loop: CASRLRSTGRNEKLFF. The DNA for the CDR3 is TGTGCCAGCAGGCTTAGGTCTACAGGGAGAAATGAAAAACTGTTTTTT.

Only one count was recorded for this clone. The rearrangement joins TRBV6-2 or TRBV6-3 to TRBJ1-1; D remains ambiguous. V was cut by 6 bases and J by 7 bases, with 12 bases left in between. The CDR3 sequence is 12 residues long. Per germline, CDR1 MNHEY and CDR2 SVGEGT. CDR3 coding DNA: TGTGCCAGCAGCGTTGGACGAGGTGAAGCTTTCTTT. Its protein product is CASSVGRGEAFF.

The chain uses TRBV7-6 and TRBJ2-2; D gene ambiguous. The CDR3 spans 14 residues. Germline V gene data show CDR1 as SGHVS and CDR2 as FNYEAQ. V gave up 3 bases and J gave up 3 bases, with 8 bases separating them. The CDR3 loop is CASSFTPDTGELFF. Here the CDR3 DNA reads TGTGCCAGCAGCTTCACCCCGGACACCGGGGAGCTGTTTTTT.

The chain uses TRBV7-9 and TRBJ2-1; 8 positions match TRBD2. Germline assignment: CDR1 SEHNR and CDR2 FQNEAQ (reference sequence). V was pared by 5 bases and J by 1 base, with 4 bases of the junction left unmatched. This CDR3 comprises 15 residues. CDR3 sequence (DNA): TGTGCCAGCAGCATTAGCGGGAATTCCTACAATGAGCAGTTCTTC. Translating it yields CASSISGNSYNEQFF.

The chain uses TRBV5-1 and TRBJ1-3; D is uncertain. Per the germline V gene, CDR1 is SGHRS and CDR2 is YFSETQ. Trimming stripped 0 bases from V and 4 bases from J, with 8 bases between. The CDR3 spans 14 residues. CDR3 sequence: CASSLAGYGNTIYF. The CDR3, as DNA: TGCGCCAGCAGCTTGGCGGGGTACGGAAACACCATATATTTT.

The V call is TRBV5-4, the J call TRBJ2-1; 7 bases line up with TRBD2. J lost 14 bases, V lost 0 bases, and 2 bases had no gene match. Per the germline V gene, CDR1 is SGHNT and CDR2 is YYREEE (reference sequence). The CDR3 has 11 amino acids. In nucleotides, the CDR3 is TGTGCCAGCAGCTTGGGCCGGGAGGAGTTCTTC. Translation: CASSLGREEFF.

CDR3: CASSLRTEAFF. The CDR3 DNA reads TGTGCCAGCAGCCTAAGGACTGAAGCTTTCTTT. V usage is TRBV13 and J usage is TRBJ1-1; no clear D gene. Germline lookup yields CDR1 PRHDT and CDR2 FYEKMQ (reference sequence). V lost 5 bases to trimming and J lost 5 bases, with 6 bases between them. The CDR3 is 11 residues long.